This T cell receptor (beta chain) originates from a study of blood T cells in healthy people across ages. The second PCR ran about 6 to 11 cycles with a sample-barcoded 5' primer and J-beta primers. Each CDR3 protein gets one entry after TCRdb re-called the 5' RACE reads with MiXCR. The profile covers 250,000 to 300,000 distinct CDR3 sequences, with less than 30% appearing a single time and approximately 29% taken by the ten largest. This CDR3 spans 12 amino acids. Looked up from germline, CDR1 is MNHEY and CDR2 is SVGEGT. Trimming cost V 2 bases and J 11 bases, with 12 bases left between them. Only a few counts were recorded for this clonotype.

Source material: blood. This chain joins TRBV6-2 or TRBV6-3 and TRBJ1-2; D gene unclear. This clonotype originated in a woman aged 70 to 79 in good health. The CDR3 DNA follows: TGTGCCAGCAGTTACGTGACGGGCGGTTACACCTTC. It yields the protein CASSYVTGGYTF.